A single sample gave rise to the 19 T cell receptor beta chains below, sequenced in a study of control samples from healthy donors and cancer patients. Assay used: immunoSEQ multiplex PCR; TCRdb lists only in-frame clones, some missing. This table has about 100,000 clones, about 88% appearing once. Sequenced sample: blood. All receptors derive from a woman aged 45-65 years in good health.

The rearrangement joins TRBV30 to TRBJ1-1, with TRBD1 matching over 8 bases. V was pared by 1 base and J by 5 bases, with 6 bases of the junction left unmatched. This CDR3 is built from 14 residues. Germline V CDR1 and CDR2: GTSNPN, SVGIG (reference sequence). The CDR3 loop reads CAWSGTGRGTEAFF. DNA for the CDR3: TGTGCCTGGAGTGGGACAGGGAGGGGGACTGAAGCTTTCTTT.

This rearrangement joins TRBV27 to TRBJ1-6; D is uncertain. The ends were cut back, 6 bases at V and 8 bases at J, with 11 bases in the middle. The CDR3 sequence is 13 residues long. CDR1 MNHEY and CDR2 SMNVEV come from the germline V gene (reference sequence). In nucleotides, the CDR3 is TGTGCCAGCAGCCCCGGGATCCATTCACCCCTCCACTTT. This translates into CASSPGIHSPLHF.

The chain is built from TRBV10-3 and TRBJ2-1; 7 bases line up with TRBD2. J gave up 2 bases and V 8 bases, and 3 bases lay outside the gene matches. The germline V gene has CDR1 ENHRY and CDR2 SYGVKD. The CDR3 has 13 residues. The CDR3 bases are TGTGCCATCGCGGGAGATACCTACAATGAGCAGTTCTTC. Its translation is CAIAGDTYNEQFF.

The genes are TRBV7-9 and TRBJ1-5, with TRBD1 matching 7 bases. The CDR3 runs 14 residues. Germline V gives CDR1 SEHNR, CDR2 FQNEAQ (reference sequence). The J segment lost 2 bases and the V segment lost 5 bases, leaving 3 bases of the junction unmatched. The CDR3 DNA is TGTGCCAGCAGCCCCGGGACAGGCAATCAGCCCCAGCATTTT. Its protein product is CASSPGTGNQPQHF.

The V and J genes are TRBV5-1 and TRBJ1-4, with 8 bases fitting TRBD1. The CDR3 length is 15 residues. Germline trimming cut 0 bases from V and 7 bases from J; bases unmatched to any gene: 5. The germline V gene has CDR1 SGHRS and CDR2 YFSETQ. CDR3: CASSLDGQGAEKLFF. The CDR3 DNA reads TGCGCCAGCAGCTTGGATGGACAGGGCGCTGAAAAACTGTTTTTT.

J is TRBJ2-7 and V is TRBV6-2 or TRBV6-3, with a possible D match to TRBD2 (6 bases). The CDR3 contains 15 residues. Trimming cost V 0 bases and J 4 bases, with 13 bases left between them. Germline assignment: CDR1 MNHEY and CDR2 SVGEGT. The CDR3: CASSYSSGASYEQYV. CDR3 bases: TGTGCCAGCAGTTACTCTAGCGGAGCATCTTACGAGCAGTACGTC.

V usage is TRBV6-6 and J usage is TRBJ1-3, with TRBD1 identical over 8 bases. The CDR3 is made up of 16 amino acids. V was pared by 0 bases and J by 2 bases, with 3 bases of the junction left unmatched. Per germline, CDR1 MNHNY and CDR2 SVGAGI (reference sequence). CDR3 DNA sequence: TGTGCCAGCAGTTACTCGCAGGGGGCGGCTGGAAACACCATATATTTT. It is translated as CASSYSQGAAGNTIYF.

The gene calls are TRBV6-6 and TRBJ1-1; 8 nucleotides line up with TRBD1. The CDR3 runs 16 residues. Trimming cost V 0 bases and J 0 bases; bases outside gene matches: 3. The germline CDR1 and CDR2 sequences are MNHNY and SVGAGI (reference sequence). This chain's CDR3 is CASSYSRTGLNTEAFF. The DNA of the CDR3 is TGTGCCAGCAGTTACTCGAGGACAGGGTTGAACACTGAAGCTTTCTTT.

This sequence joins TRBV4-1 and TRBJ2-1; TRBD2 matches 8 bases. This CDR3 comprises 16 residues. V trimming: 2 bases; J trimming: 9 bases; junction bases outside the gene matches: 12. Germline V gene data show CDR1 as MGHRA and CDR2 as YSYEKL. Written as DNA, the CDR3 is TGCGCCAGCAGCCAACTACTGGTAGCGGGAAGACCTGAGCAGTTCTTC. Its translation is CASSQLLVAGRPEQFF.

The chain combines TRBV5-6 with TRBJ2-5; no definite D call. CDR1 is SGHDT, CDR2 YYEEEE, per germline. Trimming removed 5 bases at V and 5 bases at J, with 13 bases between. This CDR3 has 13 amino acids. The CDR3 DNA is TGTGCCAGCAGTCTGGACGCCATTGAGACCCAGTACTTC. This gives the protein CASSLDAIETQYF.

The chain recombines TRBV28 with TRBJ1-3; the D is unclear. V lost 7 bases and J 0 bases, leaving 13 bases between the germline ends. The CDR3 is 15 amino acids. Germline values: CDR1 MDHEN, CDR2 SYDVKM. The CDR3 reads CASIGGIHSGNTIYF. Written as DNA, the CDR3 is TGTGCCAGCATCGGCGGGATCCACTCTGGAAACACCATATATTTT.

The genes are TRBV23-1 and TRBJ2-1; D unresolved. TRBV23-1 is an ORF, with its function uncertain. Trimming left V 8 bases short and J 6 bases short, with 23 bases between. The CDR3 sequence is 16 residues long. In DNA form, the CDR3 reads TGCGCCAGCCCCATTTTACTGTTCCCCCTGATCAATGAGCAGTTCTTC. It encodes CASPILLFPLINEQFF.

The chain has TRBV12-3 or TRBV12-4 and TRBJ1-2; D is ambiguous. The ends were cut back, 9 bases at V and 3 bases at J, with 8 bases in the middle. The CDR3 loop spans 11 amino acids. The DNA for the CDR3 is TGTGCCAGTGGACGGTACTATGGCTACACCTTC. It yields the protein CASGRYYGYTF.

The rearrangement links TRBV5-1 to TRBJ2-2; no clear D gene. CDR1 SGHRS and CDR2 YFSETQ come from the germline V gene. The ends were cut back, 0 bases at V and 1 base at J, with 7 bases in the middle. This CDR3 spans 15 amino acids. Written as DNA, the CDR3 is TGCGCCAGCAGCTTGGATCCGGGGAACACCGGGGAGCTGTTTTTT. It is translated as CASSLDPGNTGELFF.

V and J are TRBV2 and TRBJ2-1, with D uncertain. V was clipped by 7 bases and J by 4 bases, with 14 bases between them. CDR1 and CDR2 (germline): SNHLY, FYNNEI. The CDR3 has 14 amino acids. The CDR3 sequence: CASTTVGSYNEQFF. DNA of the CDR3: TGTGCCAGCACAACTGTAGGGTCTTACAATGAGCAGTTCTTC.

This chain connects TRBV5-6 to TRBJ1-1, with D perhaps matching TRBD1 (5 bases). Trimming took 2 bases from V and 8 from J, leaving 19 bases between them. The CDR3 covers 15 residues. Germline CDR1 and CDR2: SGHDT and YYEEEE. The chain's CDR3 is CASSFGPTGHREAFF. CDR3 nucleotide sequence: TGTGCCAGCAGCTTTGGGCCCACCGGACACCGAGAAGCTTTCTTT.

CDR3 sequence (DNA): TGTGCCAGCAGCCGAGGGGGACAGATGAACACTGAAGCTTTCTTT. This translates into CASSRGGQMNTEAFF. This rearrangement joins TRBV3-1 (or the pseudogene TRBV3-2) to TRBJ1-1, with 7 bases lining up with TRBD1. The germline V gene has CDR1 LGHDT and CDR2 YNNKEL (reference sequence). CDR3 length: 15 residues. V lost 4 bases to trimming and J lost 0 bases; unmatched junction nucleotides: 5.

The CDR3 DNA follows: TGTGCCAGCGGACAGGGATCATATGGCTACACCTTC. This sequence encodes CASGQGSYGYTF. This chain connects TRBV19 to TRBJ1-2; the match to TRBD1 covers 8 bases. CDR1 is LNHDA and CDR2 is SQIVND in the germline V gene (reference sequence). With V trimmed by 9 bases and J by 5 bases, 5 bases remained unmatched. This CDR3 is built from 12 residues.

This clone has only one observation. The rearrangement uses TRBV7-2 and TRBJ1-2; 8 bases line up with TRBD1. The length of the CDR3 is 17 residues. Germline values: CDR1 SGHTA, CDR2 FQGNSA. V dropped 5 bases and J dropped 4; count of bases not matched to a gene: 15. The DNA of the CDR3 is TGTGCCAGCAGCCAGAAGCCGGGACAGGTGTCTACCTATGGCTACACCTTC. The encoded protein is CASSQKPGQVSTYGYTF.